There are many counts of the clone carrying this TCR beta chain. Its specificity is unknown. V lost 6 bases and J lost 9; bases outside the gene matches: 11. The CDR3 length is 15 residues. Germline V gene lookup returns CDR1 MNHEY and CDR2 SMNVEV (reference sequence). From the 5' RACE reads, TCRdb called clonotypes with MiXCR, one entry per CDR3 protein. This sample yields approximately 92,000 distinct CDR3 sequences, of which 8.8% are seen a single time; roughly 5.6% belongs to the top ten. The data belong to a study of CD8 T cells in ankylosing spondylitis. Study-level results: Matched ankylosing spondylitis synovial fluid reportedly contained a significantly enriched population of disease-linked clones.

The gene calls are TRBV27 and TRBJ2-1, with TRBD1 matching 10 bases. Material: blood, either unsorted or a sorted T cell fraction (not recorded which). The receptor comes from a male donor with ankylosing spondylitis or in good health (not recorded which). The CDR3 protein is CASRYAGTGVPEQFF. The CDR3 coding sequence is TGTGCCAGCAGATATGCCGGGACAGGGGTTCCTGAGCAGTTCTTC.